The 14 T cell receptor beta chains listed next were all sequenced from one sample in a study of identical twins. TCRdb re-called the 5' RACE reads through MiXCR, storing one row per CDR3 protein. This table has fewer than 800,000 distinct CDR3 sequences, just over 7% appearing once. This sample also appeared in a second study, on yellow fever vaccine responses in identical twins.

Sequenced material: PBMCs. Every receptor here comes from a woman in her late teens or twenties in good health.

There are a few counts of this clonotype. The J gene is TRBJ2-2, the V gene TRBV24-1; 10 bases map to TRBD1. The CDR3 totals 16 residues. V shed 6 bases and J 4 bases; nucleotides not matched to a gene: 7. Germline V gives CDR1 KGHDR, CDR2 SFDVKD. This CDR3 reads CATSPGGQGLTGELFF. For the CDR3, the DNA is TGTGCCACCAGTCCAGGGGGACAGGGGCTCACCGGGGAGCTGTTTTTT.

The chain links TRBV28 to TRBJ2-1; D uncertain. The CDR3 totals 15 residues. The V gene's germline CDR1 is MDHEN and CDR2 SYDVKM. V lost 3 bases, J lost 2 bases, and 11 bases lay in between. This CDR3 is CASSLRQIAYNEQFF. Here the CDR3 DNA reads TGTGCCAGCAGTTTGAGGCAGATCGCCTACAATGAGCAGTTCTTC.

This clonotype was counted a few times. The J gene is TRBJ2-3, the V gene TRBV9; D uncertain. The CDR3 has 15 amino acids. V was cut by 0 bases and J by 2 bases, with 10 bases left in between. In germline, CDR1 is SGDLS, CDR2 YYNGEE. The CDR3 reads CASSVVPASTDTQYF. The CDR3, as DNA: TGTGCCAGCAGCGTAGTTCCAGCTTCCACAGATACGCAGTATTTT.

The sample holds many counts of this clonotype. This chain uses TRBV9 with TRBJ2-5, with 8 bases matching TRBD2. V gave up 0 bases and J gave up 4 bases; unmatched junction bases: 8. Per germline, CDR1 SGDLS and CDR2 YYNGEE. The CDR3 has 16 amino acids. CDR3 DNA sequence: TGTGCCAGCAGCGTAGAGGGGACTAGTGGAATAGAGACCCAGTACTTC. Protein: CASSVEGTSGIETQYF.

The rearrangement joins TRBV25-1 to TRBJ1-6, with 8 bases lining up with TRBD1. Germline V gene lookup returns CDR1 MGHDK and CDR2 SYGVNS. The CDR3 has 15 residues. Trimming took 1 base from V and 10 from J; bases not matched to a gene: 6. The CDR3 reads CASSEWLTGVSPLHF. DNA for the CDR3: TGTGCCAGCAGTGAATGGTTGACAGGGGTCTCACCCCTCCACTTT.

The table lists this clonotype with a few counts. The rearrangement links TRBV3-1 to TRBJ2-1; D gene uncertain. The CDR3 is 16 amino acids. Germline-derived CDR1 and CDR2 are LGHDT and YNNKEL (reference sequence). The V gene lost 1 base and the J gene lost 4 bases, with 14 bases spanning the gap. CDR3 in amino acids: CASSQVTGTVYNEQFF. In nucleotides, the CDR3 is TGTGCCAGCAGCCAAGTCACGGGTACCGTTTACAATGAGCAGTTCTTC.

This clonotype was detected ten times or more. This chain links TRBV29-1 with TRBJ1-2; D remains unclear. The CDR3 is made up of 16 amino acids. Germline CDR1 and CDR2: SQVTM and ANQGSEA. The V end lost 0 bases, the J end lost 2 bases, and 16 bases lay between the germline ends. CDR3 DNA sequence: TGCAGCGTTGAAGACCCTACCCCGACAACCAACTATGGCTACACCTTC. Amino acids: CSVEDPTPTTNYGYTF.

This clonotype appeared a few times. The rearrangement uses TRBV29-1 and TRBJ2-7; TRBD1 agrees at 9 bases. The germline V gene has CDR1 SQVTM and CDR2 ANQGSEA. After removal of 4 bases from V and 6 bases from J, the junction contained 22 bases not matched to a gene. This CDR3 comprises 18 residues. The CDR3, as DNA: TGCAGCGTTGCGTTTCTCCACCCGAGAACCGGGACAGGGAGCGAGCAGTACTTC. Its protein is CSVAFLHPRTGTGSEQYF.

This clonotype came up many times. CDR3 protein: CASSLAGAGDTEAFF. CDR3 nucleotides: TGCGCCAGCAGCTTGGCTGGAGCTGGGGACACTGAAGCTTTCTTT. The chain is built from TRBV5-1 and TRBJ1-1, with no clear D. V lost 0 bases and J lost 3, with 12 bases in between. CDR3 size: 15 residues. In germline, CDR1 is SGHRS, CDR2 YFSETQ.

This clonotype has a count of ten or more. V and J are TRBV24-1 and TRBJ2-1, with 9 bases matching TRBD2. CDR3 length equals 14 residues. Germline CDR1 and CDR2: KGHDR and SFDVKD. The J segment lost 4 bases and the V segment lost 6 bases, leaving 3 bases of the junction unmatched. In nucleotides, the CDR3 is TGTGCCACCAGTACGGCGGGGGGGTACAATGAGCAGTTCTTC. This sequence encodes CATSTAGGYNEQFF.

The chain couples TRBV20-1 to TRBJ2-7; D gene uncertain. Trimming took 0 bases from V and 0 from J, leaving 15 bases between them. CDR1 and CDR2 (germline): DFQATT, SNEGSKA (reference sequence). There are 16 residues in the CDR3. CDR3 loop: CSAREWSSVSSYEQYV. CDR3 in DNA: TGCAGTGCTAGAGAGTGGTCATCGGTTAGCTCCTACGAGCAGTACGTC.

The V gene is TRBV20-1, the J gene TRBJ1-1, with TRBD1 as a possible D gene (6 bases). The CDR3 runs 14 residues. Deletions cut 1 base from V and 4 bases from J, with 13 bases between. Per the germline V gene, CDR1 is DFQATT and CDR2 is SNEGSKA (reference sequence). In DNA, the CDR3 is TGCAGTGCTAGAGTACAGGGAATTCTCACTGAAGCTTTCTTT. This sequence encodes CSARVQGILTEAFF.

This rearrangement joins TRBV20-1 to TRBJ2-3; a possible D gene is TRBD2 (5 bases). Germline loops: CDR1 DFQATT, CDR2 SNEGSKA (reference sequence). V lost 3 bases, J lost 4 bases, and 8 bases lay in between. The CDR3 loop spans 12 amino acids. CDR3 in DNA: TGCAGTGCTAGGCTAGCAGCAGATACGCAGTATTTT. As protein: CSARLAADTQYF.

V is TRBV5-1 and J is TRBJ2-5; D not resolved. CDR1 SGHRS and CDR2 YFSETQ come from the germline V gene. The V end lost 0 bases, the J end lost 4 bases, and 7 bases lay between the germline ends. The CDR3 totals 13 residues. DNA for the CDR3: TGCGCCAGCAGCTTGGATCTCATAGAGACCCAGTACTTC. This gives the protein CASSLDLIETQYF.